This T cell receptor beta chain originates from a study of CD8 T cells in Susac syndrome (dated by TCRdb to about 2019). For context, the study as a whole: The study used repertoire sequencing to test whether antigen drove CD8+ T cell activation and differentiation in Susac syndrome. Clonality of the CD8+ T cell repertoire was compared between more than 10 healthy donors, roughly 14 Susac syndrome patients and roughly 16 multiple sclerosis patients.

RNA was extracted using the RNeasy kit, and about 0.45 to 1 ug of the RNA was reverse transcribed with random hexamers. The immunoSEQ multiplex PCR assay, which covers 54 Vbeta and 13 Jbeta segments, was used to amplify TCR beta CDR3 regions. To correct PCR amplification bias, a synthetic template baseline was used for both primer optimization and computational correction. Concerning the study's data processing: Reads were annotated to V, D and J genes per IMGT and analyzed with immunoSEQ Analyzer, keeping only productive sequences. Clonality was computed as one minus Shannon entropy normalized by log2 of the number of productive unique sequences. Public and private clones were assessed among the 100 most prevalent clones of each patient and control. A clone was defined as Susac-specific if it was absent from the healthy and MS cohorts, from 950 to 1,300 published viral clones and from other ImmuneACCESS disease sequences. TCRdb reprocessing: public reads trimmed at Q25 with fastp, clones called with MiXCR, in-frame beta chains kept. Identical CDR3 proteins give one entry, which carries the most common genes and DNA. The V and J calls shown here were made by TCRdb, not taken from the authors' results. Counted in this sample were about 430,000 distinct CDR3 sequences; 75% to 90% of them appeared once. About 0.12% of the sample goes to the ten largest clones.

Points the paper makes about the study in general: The number of individuals in the TCR sequencing and HLA analysis was recognized as being relatively small.

With respect to this clonotype: Which antigen it targets is not known. Relative to the germline gene, one junction end is altered; a read error may explain this.

The CDR3 contains 14 residues, cysteine and phenylalanine counted. CDR3 DNA is the only sequence kept; it has 42 bases, read in frame from the first base. Based on the germline V gene (reference sequence), the CDR1 and CDR2 sequences are LGHDT and YNNKEL. High-throughput TCR beta sequencing profiled peripheral blood CD8+ and CD4+ T cells from healthy donors, Susac syndrome patients and multiple sclerosis patients. The multiple sclerosis controls were treatment-naive patients whose relapsing-remitting disease, either stable or active, fulfilled the revised McDonald criteria. Bulk CD8+ and CD4+ T cells were purified by magnetic negative isolation, while CD8+ TEMRA cells were enriched using FACS. Blood was drawn into EDTA tubes, processed within 24 hours, and PBMCs were isolated by density gradient centrifugation. PBMCs intended for TCR sequencing were frozen in liquid nitrogen and were later thawed in a 37 degrees C water bath. The sorted or isolated CD4+, CD8+ and CD8+ TEMRA cells had a purity of 90% or higher.

Sequences were obtained from CD8+ T cells from PBMCs. The chain uses TRBV3-1 and TRBJ2-7, and TRBD1 matches 9 of the central bases. The TCR was taken from a human donor with multiple sclerosis. The bases read TGTGCCAGCAGCCAAGCTTCCCCGGACAGGGGACTTCACTTC. It is translated as CASSQASPDRGLHF.